These T cell receptor beta chains were read from a single sample in a study of blood T cell repertoires in COVID-19. Sequencing was performed with immunoSEQ multiplex PCR; in TCRdb, only in-frame clones are kept and a portion is missing. This sample has fewer than 350,000 clones, with around 85% found just once. Input material: PBMCs or T cells enriched from blood (not recorded which). The source of these receptors is a woman in her twenties or thirties who had been exposed to COVID-19. CDR3s include the opening cysteine and the closing phenylalanine or tryptophan. Each record gives: D gene, J gene, clone size, V gene, CDR3 DNA, CDR3 protein. D genes are given only for firm matches. Size values are once, few and many counts, or a class for expanded clones, and some rows have none.

>TRBD2|TRBJ2-4|.|TRBV11-1
TGTGCCAGCAGCTCTCCCAGCGGGAGGAGAAACATTCAGTACTTC
CASSSPSGRRNIQYF
>.|TRBJ1-5|.|TRBV28
TGTGCCAGCATTCCGGGGGGATTGGGTCAAGCCCAGCATTTT
CASIPGGLGQAQHF
>.|TRBJ1-2|.|TRBV10-3
TGTGCCATCAGTGGAGGGGCAGGGGATATGTCCTTC
CAISGGAGDMSF
>.|TRBJ1-1|.|TRBV7-3
TGTGCCAGCAGTCGACAGAAAAACACTGAAGCTTTCTTT
CASSRQKNTEAFF
>.|TRBJ2-7|.|TRBV2
TGTGCCAGCAGTGATTTGGCAGGCGACACCTACGAGCAGTACTTC
CASSDLAGDTYEQYF
>TRBD1|TRBJ1-2|.|TRBV5-1
TGCGCCAGCAGCTTACGGGGGGACAGGGAGACTAACTATGGCTACACCTTC
CASSLRGDRETNYGYTF
>.|TRBJ1-1|.|TRBV27
TGTGCCAGCAGTTTAGCGAGTGGGGGGACTGAAGCTTTCTTT
CASSLASGGTEAFF
>.|TRBJ2-7|once|TRBV2
TGTGCCAGCAGTCTGGACAGAGCCTACGAGCAGTACTTC
CASSLDRAYEQYF
>TRBD1|TRBJ1-2|few|TRBV25-1
TGTGCCAGCAGTGCTACCTCAGGGGGGATCGGCTACACCTTC
CASSATSGGIGYTF
>.|TRBJ1-2|.|TRBV5-1
TGCGCCAGCAGAGATCCCAGGCAGGGGTCAGGAGGCTACACCTTC
CASRDPRQGSGGYTF
>.|TRBJ2-7|.|TRBV9
TGTGCCAGCAGCGTAGATCCGGGGACTTACGAGCAGTACTTC
CASSVDPGTYEQYF
>.|TRBJ2-1|.|TRBV9
TGTGCCAGCAGCGTAGACTCAACGGGAGTGTTTGAGCAGTTCTTC
CASSVDSTGVFEQFF
>TRBD2|TRBJ2-5|.|TRBV4-2
TGTGCCAGCAGCTCCCAAGCGGGGGCTCAAGAGACCCAGTACTTC
CASSSQAGAQETQYF
>TRBD1|TRBJ2-3|.|TRBV11-2
TGTGCCAGCAGCTTGGGCAGGGGGCACACAGATACGCAGTATTTT
CASSLGRGHTDTQYF
>TRBD2|TRBJ2-2|few|TRBV5-1
TGCGCCAGCAGCTATGGGTGGACTAGCGGGAGGCCAAGGACCGGGGAGCTGTTTTTT
CASSYGWTSGRPRTGELFF
>TRBD1|TRBJ1-2|.|TRBV28
TGTGCCAGCAGAGACAGGGAAAAGGGCTATGGCTACACCTTC
CASRDREKGYGYTF
>TRBD1|TRBJ1-4|.|TRBV28
TGTGCCAGCAGTTTACCTGACAGGGTTGAACTGTTTTTT
CASSLPDRVELFF
>.|TRBJ2-2|.|TRBV27
TGTGCCAGCAGGGGACATAGCGCGAACACCGGGGAGCTGTTTTTT
CASRGHSANTGELFF
>.|TRBJ1-1|.|TRBV27
TGTGCCAGCAGTGCGACCTACACACTAGCGAACACTGAAGCTTTCTTT
CASSATYTLANTEAFF
>TRBD1|TRBJ2-1|.|TRBV28
TGTGCCAGCAGTCCCGCTCAGGGGGCGGCGGAAAATGAGCAGTTCTTC
CASSPAQGAAENEQFF
>TRBD1|TRBJ1-4|.|TRBV5-1
TGCGCCAGCAGCCGTGGGACAGGGGATGAGGTAGCTAATGAAAAACTGTTTTTT
CASSRGTGDEVANEKLFF
>.|TRBJ1-1|.|TRBV5-4
TGTGCCAGCAGCTTGGTTGGTCCGGACACTGAAGCTTTCTTT
CASSLVGPDTEAFF
>TRBD2|TRBJ2-4|.|TRBV7-3
TGTGCCAGCAGTTTAACCGGGACTAGCCACATTCAGTACTTC
CASSLTGTSHIQYF
>.|TRBJ2-1|.|TRBV27
TGTGCCAGCAGTTTAAACAGTTGGAGCGGTGAGCAGTTCTTC
CASSLNSWSGEQFF
>.|TRBJ1-4|.|TRBV6-5
TGTGCCAGCACCGCAGTTGCAACTAATGAAAAACTGTTTTTT
CASTAVATNEKLFF
>.|TRBJ1-2|.|TRBV6-5
TGTGCCAGCAGTTACTCGTCGGCTAACTATGGCTACACCTTC
CASSYSSANYGYTF
>.|TRBJ2-5|.|TRBV28
TGTGCCAGCAGTTTAACCCCCCGGTCGACAGGGAGGGAGACCCAGTACTTC
CASSLTPRSTGRETQYF
>.|TRBJ1-5|few|TRBV6-5
TGTGCCGGTCGCAGGGGAGAGAGTCAGCCCCAGCATTTT
CAGRRGESQPQHF
>.|TRBJ1-1|.|TRBV5-1
TGCGCCAGCAGGTTAGAGAACACTGAAGCTTTCTTT
CASRLENTEAFF
>.|TRBJ1-1|.|TRBV19
TGTGCCAGTAGTATCGGGTTGTCGGACACTGAAGCTTTCTTT
CASSIGLSDTEAFF
>TRBD2|TRBJ2-2|.|TRBV9
TGTGCCAGCGGAGGACTAGCGGGAGTTGGCGGGGAGCTGTTTTTT
CASGGLAGVGGELFF
>.|TRBJ1-6|.|TRBV5-1
TGCGCCAGCAGCTTGTACACGGCGGCTAATTCACCCCTCCACTTT
CASSLYTAANSPLHF
>TRBD1|TRBJ1-4|.|TRBV7-3
TGTGCCAGCAGCGTTACAGGGGGCCTGGGTGAAAAACTGTTTTTT
CASSVTGGLGEKLFF
>.|TRBJ1-1|few|TRBV28
TGTGCCAGCAGTTTAGTCGACAGACAACAAGCTTTCTTT
CASSLVDRQQAFF
>TRBD1|TRBJ1-2|once|TRBV29-1
TGCAGCGTTGATCTAGGGGGCATATATGGCTACACCTTC
CSVDLGGIYGYTF
>TRBD2|TRBJ2-7|.|TRBV7-6
TGTGCCAGCAGCTTACCCGCCTCTAGCGGGGGAAACTACGAGCAGTACTTC
CASSLPASSGGNYEQYF
>TRBD1|TRBJ2-7|.|TRBV7-2
TGTGCCAGCAGTTTCTCGGTGGCAGGGGGCGACGAGCAGTACTTC
CASSFSVAGGDEQYF
>TRBD2|TRBJ2-7|many|TRBV29-1
TGCAGCGTTGTGACTAGCTTCTACGAGCAGTACTTC
CSVVTSFYEQYF
>TRBD1|TRBJ2-2|once|TRBV30
TGTGCCTGGAGCCCCGGGACAGAGAACACCGGGGAGCTGTTTTTT
CAWSPGTENTGELFF
>.|TRBJ2-7|.|TRBV9
TGTGCCAGCAGCGTAGACGGGGGTCAGGAGTACTTC
CASSVDGGQEYF
>.|TRBJ2-7|.|TRBV10-2
TGCGCCAGCAGTGAGAAGGACACCTACGAGCAGTACTTC
CASSEKDTYEQYF
>.|TRBJ2-1|.|TRBV5-6
TGTGCCAGCAGCACATACACGGATCCCGAGGTATACAATGAGCAGTTCTTC
CASSTYTDPEVYNEQFF
>.|TRBJ1-5|.|TRBV14
TGTGCCAGCAGCACAGGTTCATCCAGCAATCAGCCCCAGCATTTT
CASSTGSSSNQPQHF
>TRBD1|TRBJ2-7|.|TRBV6-5
TGTGCCAGCAGACCCCCGACAGGGTTGGTCTACGAGCAGTACTTC
CASRPPTGLVYEQYF
>.|TRBJ2-6|.|TRBV4-1
TGCGCCAGCAGCCAAGGTTTATCGCCGGGAGGGGCCAACGTCCTGACTTTC
CASSQGLSPGGANVLTF
>TRBD2|TRBJ2-1|.|TRBV7-3
TGTGCCAGCAGCTTAACGGGACTAGACAATGAGCAGTTCTTC
CASSLTGLDNEQFF
>.|TRBJ1-2|.|TRBV4-3
TGCGCCAGCAGCCGGGGAGGTTACGGTGGCTACACCTTC
CASSRGGYGGYTF
>TRBD2|TRBJ2-7|.|TRBV2
TGTGCCAGCACCCCGGGACTAGCGGTCTACGAGCAGTACTTC
CASTPGLAVYEQYF
>.|TRBJ1-4|.|TRBV19
TGTGCCAGTAGTAGCTACCGGGATATAACCCATGAAAAACTGTTTTTT
CASSSYRDITHEKLFF
>.|TRBJ2-2|.|TRBV24-1
TGTGCCACCAGTGTAACCGGTCTATCTTCCGGGGAGCTGTTTTTT
CATSVTGLSSGELFF
>.|TRBJ2-2|.|TRBV5-6
TGTGCCAGCAGCTTGGCTAGCACCGGGGAGCTGTTTTTT
CASSLASTGELFF
>TRBD1|TRBJ1-2|.|TRBV19
TGTGCCAGTAGTCCGCGACAGGGTGGGATACTGACTAACTATGGCTACACCTTC
CASSPRQGGILTNYGYTF
>TRBD1|TRBJ1-1|.|TRBV6-5
TGTGCCAGCAGCCTACTTACAGGGGTGAACACTGAAGCTTTCTTT
CASSLLTGVNTEAFF
>.|TRBJ1-1|few|TRBV28
TGTGCCAGCAGTTTGGGCAGAAAAACTGAAGCTTTCTTT
CASSLGRKTEAFF